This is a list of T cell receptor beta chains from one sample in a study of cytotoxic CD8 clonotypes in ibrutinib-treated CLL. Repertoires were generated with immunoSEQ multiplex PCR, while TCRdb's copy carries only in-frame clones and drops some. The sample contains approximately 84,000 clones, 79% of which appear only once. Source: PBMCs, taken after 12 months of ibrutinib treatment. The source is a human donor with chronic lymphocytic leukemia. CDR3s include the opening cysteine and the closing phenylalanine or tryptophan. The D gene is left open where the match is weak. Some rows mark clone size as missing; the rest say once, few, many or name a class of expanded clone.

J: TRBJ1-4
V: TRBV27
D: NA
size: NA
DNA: TGTGCCAGCAGTTTGGGCCAGGTCGGAGGCGAAAAACTGTTTTTT
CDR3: CASSLGQVGGEKLFF

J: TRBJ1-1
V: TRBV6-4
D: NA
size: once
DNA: TGTGCCAGCAGTGACTCTGGAAGGGCTTTCTTT
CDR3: CASSDSGRAFF

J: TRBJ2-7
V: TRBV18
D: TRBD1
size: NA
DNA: TGTGCCAGCTCACGGGACAGCTACGAGCAGTACTTC
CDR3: CASSRDSYEQYF

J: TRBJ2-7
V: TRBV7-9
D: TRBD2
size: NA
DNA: TGTGCCAGCAGCCGAGCGGGAGCCCCATACGAGCAGTACTTC
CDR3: CASSRAGAPYEQYF

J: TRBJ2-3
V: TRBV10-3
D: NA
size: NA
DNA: TGTGCCATCAGGGACAGCCGAGGTACAGATACGCAGTATTTT
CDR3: CAIRDSRGTDTQYF

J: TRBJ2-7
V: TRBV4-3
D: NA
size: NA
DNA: TGCGCCAGCAGCCAAGGGCGGGGCTCCTCCTACGAGCAGTACTTC
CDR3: CASSQGRGSSYEQYF

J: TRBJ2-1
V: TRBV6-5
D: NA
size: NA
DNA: TGTGCCACCTTCCGGAGTGGGTCCTACAATGAGCAGTTCTTC
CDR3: CATFRSGSYNEQFF

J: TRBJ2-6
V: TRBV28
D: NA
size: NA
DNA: TGTGCCAGCAGTCCTCTGACAGCTGGGGCCAACGTCCTGACTTTC
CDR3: CASSPLTAGANVLTF

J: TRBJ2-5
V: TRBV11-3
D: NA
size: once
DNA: TGTGCCAGCAGCTTAGGGGGACACGGGCAAGAGACCCAGTACTTC
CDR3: CASSLGGHGQETQYF

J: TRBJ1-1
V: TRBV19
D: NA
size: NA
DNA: TGTGCCAGTAGTAACCCGATCCGGATGAACACTGAAGCTTTCTTT
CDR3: CASSNPIRMNTEAFF

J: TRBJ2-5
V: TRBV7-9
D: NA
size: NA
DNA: TGTGCCAGCAGCTGGGGAGGTTCGGCGGGCCCCCGGGAGACCCAGTACTTC
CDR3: CASSWGGSAGPRETQYF

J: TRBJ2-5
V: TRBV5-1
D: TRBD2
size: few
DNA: TGCGCCAGCAGCTGGGGGCTGGCGGGAGGGCGGGAGACCCAGTACTTC
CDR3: CASSWGLAGGRETQYF

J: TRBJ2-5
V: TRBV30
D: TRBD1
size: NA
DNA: TGTGCCTGGAGTGTAAGAGGGGGCCCCTCCGAGACCCAGTACTTC
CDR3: CAWSVRGGPSETQYF

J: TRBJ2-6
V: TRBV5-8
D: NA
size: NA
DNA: TGTGCCAGCAGCTTGAAAGGCGTTCGGGGGGCCAACGTCCTGACTTTC
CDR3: CASSLKGVRGANVLTF

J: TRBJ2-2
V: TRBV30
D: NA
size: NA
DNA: TGTGCCTGGACAAAGAACACCGGGGAGCTGTTTTTT
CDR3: CAWTKNTGELFF

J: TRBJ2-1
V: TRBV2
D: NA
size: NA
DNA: TGTGCCAGCAGTGAAAGGGGGGGGACCGGGCAGTTCTTC
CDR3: CASSERGGTGQFF

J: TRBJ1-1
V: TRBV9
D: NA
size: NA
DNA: TGTGCCAGCAGCGCCGGGGACCGCCGGGAAGCTTTCTTT
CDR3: CASSAGDRREAFF

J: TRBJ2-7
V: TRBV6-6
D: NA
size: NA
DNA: TGTGCCAGCAGTTGGGCAGGGCGGGACGAGCAGTACTTC
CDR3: CASSWAGRDEQYF

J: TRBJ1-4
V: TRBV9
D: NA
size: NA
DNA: TGTGCCAGCAGCCCCCTTGGGGGGGATGGCGAAAAACTGTTTTTT
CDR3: CASSPLGGDGEKLFF

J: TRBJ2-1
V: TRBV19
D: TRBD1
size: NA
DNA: TGTGCCAGTAGTAACCGGGACAGGGGGTTCTACCGCTCCTACAATGAGCAGTTCTTC
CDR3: CASSNRDRGFYRSYNEQFF

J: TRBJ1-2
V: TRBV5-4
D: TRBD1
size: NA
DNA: TGTGCCAGCAGCCCCGGGGACAGGGTCTATGGCTACACCTTC
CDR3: CASSPGDRVYGYTF

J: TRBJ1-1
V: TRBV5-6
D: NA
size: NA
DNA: TGTGCCAGCAGCTTTTGGCGCCCCGGCGCTATGAACACTGAAGCTTTCTTT
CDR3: CASSFWRPGAMNTEAFF

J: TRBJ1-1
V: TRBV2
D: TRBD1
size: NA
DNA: TGTGCCAGCGGTGGGACAGGGGGGCTGAACACTGAAGCTTTCTTT
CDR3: CASGGTGGLNTEAFF

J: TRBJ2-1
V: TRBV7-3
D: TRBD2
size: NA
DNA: TGTGCCAGCAGCCCAAAGGGGGGACTAGCGGGAGGCGACAATGAGCAGTTCTTC
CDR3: CASSPKGGLAGGDNEQFF

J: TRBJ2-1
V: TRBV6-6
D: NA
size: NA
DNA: TGTGCCAGCAGTTATGACGGCCGCCGGTGGCTCTTC
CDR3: CASSYDGRRWLF

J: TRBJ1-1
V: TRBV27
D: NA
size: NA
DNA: TGTGCCAGCAGCTCCGGCTTTCGGACTGAAGCTTTCTTT
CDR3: CASSSGFRTEAFF

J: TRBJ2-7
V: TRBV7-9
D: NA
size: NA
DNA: TGTGCCAGCAGCATCACGGGACGACTAACCGGGCAGTACTTC
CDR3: CASSITGRLTGQYF

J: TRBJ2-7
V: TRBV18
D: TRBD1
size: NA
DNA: TGTGCCAGCTCGCAGGGACAGGGGACCGCTTCGGGGGAGCAGTACTTC
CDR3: CASSQGQGTASGEQYF

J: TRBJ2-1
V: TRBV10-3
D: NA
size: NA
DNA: TGTGCCATCAGTAATGGGGCCTTGGGGAACAATGAGCAGTTCTTC
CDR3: CAISNGALGNNEQFF

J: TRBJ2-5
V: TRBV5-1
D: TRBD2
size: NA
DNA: TGCGCCAGCAGCTTGGTCCCGGGAGGGACCCAGTACTTC
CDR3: CASSLVPGGTQYF

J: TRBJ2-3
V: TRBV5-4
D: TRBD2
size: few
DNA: TGTGCCAGCAGCTCACCAGCGGGGGGAAGCACAGATACGCAGTATTTT
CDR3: CASSSPAGGSTDTQYF

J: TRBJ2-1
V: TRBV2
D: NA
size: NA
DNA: TGTGCCAGCAGTGAAGCGCGCCTCCCCAATGAGCAGTTCTTC
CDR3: CASSEARLPNEQFF

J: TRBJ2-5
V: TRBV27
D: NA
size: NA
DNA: TGTGCCAGCAGTAAGGGGGGGGGCCAGTACTTC
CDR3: CASSKGGGQYF

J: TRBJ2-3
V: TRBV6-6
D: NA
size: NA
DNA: TGTGCCAGCAGCGTAGCGGCCCGGGATACGCAGTATTTT
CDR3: CASSVAARDTQYF

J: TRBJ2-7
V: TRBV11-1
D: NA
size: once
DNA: TGTGCCAGCAGCCGCGGGGGCCACTACGAGCAGTACTTC
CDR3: CASSRGGHYEQYF

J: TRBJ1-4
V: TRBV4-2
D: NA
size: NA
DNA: TGTGCCAGCAGCCAAGAATGGGGGGGGTTTTATGAAAAACTGTTTTTT
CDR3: CASSQEWGGFYEKLFF

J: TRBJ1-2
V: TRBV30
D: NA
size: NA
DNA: TGTGCCTGGGGGCAACCGGGACAAGGAGGGAGAAGGTACACCTTC
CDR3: CAWGQPGQGGRRYTF

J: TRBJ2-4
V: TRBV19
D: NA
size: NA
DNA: TGTGCCAGTAGTATAGATCGGAGCCCCAAAAACATTCAGTACTTC
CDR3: CASSIDRSPKNIQYF

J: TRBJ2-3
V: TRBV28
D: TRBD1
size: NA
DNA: TGTGCCAGCAGTTTAGTTGGGGCCAGGGGGCGCAGGGATACGCAGTATTTT
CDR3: CASSLVGARGRRDTQYF

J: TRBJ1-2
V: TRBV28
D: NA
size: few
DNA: TGTGCCAGCGGGGGGCCAGTTAACTATGGCTACACCTTC
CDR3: CASGGPVNYGYTF

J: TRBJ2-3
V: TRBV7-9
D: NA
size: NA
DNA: TGTGCCAGCAGCTTAGACCCACCCCCGCAGTATTTT
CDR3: CASSLDPPPQYF

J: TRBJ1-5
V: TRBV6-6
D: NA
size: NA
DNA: TGTGCCAGCAGCCCCTCACCGGGTCAGCCCCAGCATTTT
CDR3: CASSPSPGQPQHF

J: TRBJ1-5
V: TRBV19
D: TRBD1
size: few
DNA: TGTGCCAGTAGCCCGGGACAGTGGAATCAGCCCCAGCATTTT
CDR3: CASSPGQWNQPQHF

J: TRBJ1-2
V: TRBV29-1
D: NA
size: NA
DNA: TGCAGCGGCCTAGACAGTAACTATGGCTACACCTTC
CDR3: CSGLDSNYGYTF

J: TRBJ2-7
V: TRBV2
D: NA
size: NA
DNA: TGTGCCAGCAGCCCCACTAGGGCGGGCGAGCAGTACTTC
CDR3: CASSPTRAGEQYF

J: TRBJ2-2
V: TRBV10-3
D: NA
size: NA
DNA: TGTGCCATCAGTGAGTCGGGGGGGCTGAACACCGGGGAGCTGTTTTTT
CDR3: CAISESGGLNTGELFF

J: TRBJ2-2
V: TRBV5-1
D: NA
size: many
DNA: TGCGCCAGCAGCTTGGCTAGGACCACGAACACCGGGGAGCTGTTTTTT
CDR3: CASSLARTTNTGELFF

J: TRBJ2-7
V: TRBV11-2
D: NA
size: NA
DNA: TGTGCCAGCAGCTACACCTGGAGCTCCTACGAGCAGTACTTC
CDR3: CASSYTWSSYEQYF

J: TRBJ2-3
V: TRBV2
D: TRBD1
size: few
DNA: TGTGCCAGCACCCCACAGGGGGCGCCCGATACGCAGTATTTT
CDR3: CASTPQGAPDTQYF

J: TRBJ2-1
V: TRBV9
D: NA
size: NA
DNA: TGTGCCAGCAGCGGAGGGCTGGGTGAGCAGTTCTTC
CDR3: CASSGGLGEQFF

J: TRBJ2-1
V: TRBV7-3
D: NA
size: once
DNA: TGTGCCAGCAGCTTATTGGGTGGGGACAATGAGCAGTTCTTC
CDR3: CASSLLGGDNEQFF

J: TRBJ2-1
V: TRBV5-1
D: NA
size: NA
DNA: TGCGCCAGCAGCTTGGGGACCCCCGTAGCGCTTAATGAGCAGTTCTTC
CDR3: CASSLGTPVALNEQFF

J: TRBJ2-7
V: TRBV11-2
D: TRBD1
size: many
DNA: TGTGCCAGCAGCCTTAACAGGGGGAGCTCCTACGAGCAGTACTTC
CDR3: CASSLNRGSSYEQYF

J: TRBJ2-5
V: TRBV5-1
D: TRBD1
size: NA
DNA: TGCGCCAGCAGCTTGCAAGGGACAGATCAAGAGACCCAGTACTTC
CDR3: CASSLQGTDQETQYF

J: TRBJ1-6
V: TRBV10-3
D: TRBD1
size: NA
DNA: TGTGCCATCGCCCCCCGGACAGGGGATATGTCACCCCTCCACTTT
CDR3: CAIAPRTGDMSPLHF

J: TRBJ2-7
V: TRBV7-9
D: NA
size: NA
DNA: TGTGCCAGCAGCGTAGTGCCAGCTTTCGAGCAGTACTTC
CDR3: CASSVVPAFEQYF

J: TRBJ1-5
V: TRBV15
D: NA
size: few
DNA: TGTGCCACCAGCAGAGACAGTCAGCCCCAGCATTTT
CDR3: CATSRDSQPQHF